The 20 T cell receptor beta chains reported below all come from one sample, sequenced in a study of monozygotic twins with inflammatory bowel disease. Using the 5' RACE reads, TCRdb records one entry per CDR3 protein without DNA. This table lists about 450,000 distinct CDR3 sequences. Sequencing was done on a sample of blood. These receptor sequences come from a human donor with ulcerative colitis or Crohn's disease, or a healthy co-twin of an affected twin (not recorded which).

The gene calls are TRBV7-9 and TRBJ1-2; lacking DNA, the TRBD1 call made by TCRdb goes unchecked. Germline CDR1 is SEHNR and CDR2 is FQNEAQ (reference sequence). CDR3 size: 14 residues. The CDR3 is CASSLGQISYGYTF.

The rearrangement links TRBV7-2 to TRBJ1-1. The CDR3 has 14 residues. Germline CDR1 and CDR2: SGHTA and FQGNSA. CDR3 in amino acids: CASILTGPNTEAFF.

The chain couples TRBV11-2 to TRBJ2-1. CDR3 length: 11 residues. Germline V gene sequence: CDR1 SGHAT, CDR2 FQNNGV. The CDR3 loop is CASSLYFEQFF. Full variable domain (outside the CDR3, taken from reference TRBV11-2 and TRBJ2-1): EAGVAQSPRYKIIEKRQSVAFWCNPISGHATLYWYQQILGQGPKLLIQFQNNGVVDDSQLPKDRFSAERLKGVDSTLKIQPAKLEDSAVYLCASSLYFEQFFGPGTRLTVL.

The J gene is TRBJ2-3, the V gene TRBV20-1; TCRdb proposes TRBD2, but this gene call is untestable without DNA. The CDR3 spans 16 residues. Germline CDR1 DFQATT, CDR2 SNEGSKA (reference sequence). The CDR3 sequence is CSARALTSGDSDTQYF.

The chain carries TRBV30 and TRBJ2-3; TCRdb names TRBD1, which stays unverified in the absence of DNA. The CDR3 contains 12 residues. Germline CDR1 GTSNPN, CDR2 SVGIG (reference sequence). CDR3: CAWRGGTDTQYF.

The chain combines TRBV6-5 with TRBJ2-2; TCRdb selects TRBD1, and the lack of DNA leaves this call unchecked. CDR1 and CDR2 from the germline V gene are MNHEY and SVGAGI. CDR3 length: 18 residues. The CDR3 spells CASSYYVFTGAVTGELFF.

The chain couples TRBV15 to TRBJ1-2; TCRdb returns TRBD1, unconfirmable since there is no DNA. CDR3 length equals 14 residues. The V gene's germline CDR1 is LNHNV and CDR2 YYDKDF (reference sequence). The CDR3 is CATSSPGAGYGYTF.

The CDR3 reads CSASSPSLGELFF. V is TRBV20-1 and J is TRBJ2-2; as DNA is missing, the TRBD2 call by TCRdb cannot be tested. The CDR3 covers 13 residues. The germline V gene has CDR1 DFQATT and CDR2 SNEGSKA (reference sequence).

This rearrangement joins TRBV5-1 to TRBJ2-3; the TCRdb call, TRBD2, lacks DNA for checking. CDR3 length equals 16 residues. Germline lookup yields CDR1 SGHRS and CDR2 YFSETQ. The CDR3 region is CASSPGGRGLTNTQYF.

This chain joins TRBV28 and TRBJ2-3; TCRdb's D call, TRBD1, is unchecked because there is no DNA. CDR1 and CDR2 from the germline V gene are MDHEN and SYDVKM. The CDR3 length is 14 residues. CDR3 amino acids: CASSTRDRTDTQYF. The complete variable domain, with remaining parts taken from reference TRBV28 and TRBJ2-3, reads DVKVTQSSRYLVKRTGEKVFLECVQDMDHENMFWYRQDPGLGLRLIYFSYDVKMKEKGDIPEGYSVSREKKERFSLILESASTNQTSMYLCASSTRDRTDTQYFGPGTRLTVL.

This chain links TRBV5-1 with TRBJ1-4; TCRdb lists TRBD1, though no DNA is available to test this call. The CDR3 is 13 amino acids. CDR1 is SGHRS, CDR2 YFSETQ, per germline. CDR3 residues: CASSSGQGEKLFF.

This chain connects TRBV7-2 to TRBJ1-5. Germline loops: CDR1 SGHTA, CDR2 FQGNSA. The CDR3 consists of 14 residues. The CDR3 region is CASGFSGGSQPQHF.

The chain joins TRBV19 to TRBJ1-1; the D call of TRBD1 rests on TCRdb alone, since no DNA is present to check it. CDR3 size: 13 residues. Germline-derived CDR1 and CDR2 are LNHDA and SQIVND (reference sequence). CDR3 protein: CASRVTGDTEAFF.

This chain connects TRBV4-2 to TRBJ2-3; the D call from TCRdb, TRBD2, cannot be confirmed without DNA. CDR1 is LGHNA, CDR2 YNFKEQ, per germline. This CDR3 has 15 residues. CDR3 in amino acids: CASSQEQRPTDTQYF.

V gene TRBV3-1 combines with J gene TRBJ2-7; lacking DNA, the TRBD1 call made by TCRdb goes unchecked. The germline V gene has CDR1 LGHDT and CDR2 YNNKEL (reference sequence). The CDR3 is 16 amino acids. The CDR3 loop reads CASSLTTGPLQGEQYF.

The V gene is TRBV7-6, the J gene TRBJ2-7; TCRdb's D call, TRBD2, is unchecked because there is no DNA. CDR1 is SGHVS and CDR2 is FNYEAQ in the germline V gene. The CDR3 length is 15 residues. The CDR3 spells CASSLTSGSTYEQYF. Using reference TRBV7-6 and TRBJ2-7 for the parts outside the CDR3, the full variable domain is GAGVSQSPRYKVTKRGQDVALRCDPISGHVSLYWYRQALGQGPEFLTYFNYEAQQDKSGLPNDRFSAERPEGSISTLTIQRTEQRDSAMYRCASSLTSGSTYEQYFGPGTRLTVT.

The chain recombines TRBV25-1 with TRBJ2-1; TCRdb proposes TRBD1, but this gene call is untestable without DNA. From germline, CDR1 is MGHDK and CDR2 SYGVNS. This CDR3 is built from 13 residues. CDR3 loop: CATTSLPGDEQFF.

The chain uses TRBV5-1 and TRBJ1-2; TCRdb gives TRBD1 as the D gene, but with no DNA this cannot be confirmed. Germline lookup yields CDR1 SGHRS and CDR2 YFSETQ. The length of the CDR3 is 14 residues. This CDR3 is CASSFGGGEYGYTF.

The chain is built from TRBV7-8 and TRBJ2-7; TCRdb designates TRBD2, a call that cannot be tested without DNA. The CDR3 extends over 16 amino acids. Germline V gives CDR1 SGHVS, CDR2 FQNEAQ. CDR3 protein: CASSRRGALSSYEQYF.

CDR3 sequence: CASSFLRDFDEQFF. V usage is TRBV12-3 or TRBV12-4 and J usage is TRBJ2-1; the D call from TCRdb, TRBD2, cannot be confirmed without DNA. There are 14 residues in the CDR3.